Described below is a single TCR beta chain sequence and its context. This clonotype was observed a few times. Its antigen remains unidentified. There are no base qualities to consult, and no much larger clone falls within one base. The data originate from a study of CD8+CD57+ T cells in acquired aplastic anemia (dated by TCRdb to 2017 to 2018). About the full investigation: DNA extracted from sorted CD4+ and CD8+ cells had a mean of roughly 3.3 ug, with a range of about 0.19 to 27.4 ug. CD8+CD57+ expansion was defined as frequency above the mean frequency observed in healthy subjects. What the study reported, not specific to this receptor: Between patients and healthy controls, no significant difference in CD8+ Simpson's diversity was found (P=0.060). Roughly 30 CD8+ CDR3 sequences were found to be shared between patients and controls, but these sequences appeared to be highly expressed in patients and within the immunodominant clones of the patients.

Expansion of CD8+CD57+ cells had been shown by flow cytometry in the patients chosen for sequencing. Every patient had severe acquired aplastic anemia, diagnosed using the International Study of Aplastic Anemia and Agranulocytosis and Camitta criteria. No therapy had been received by the patients at the time of blood sampling. In this study, sorted CD4+ and CD8+ T cells from the blood of healthy subjects and of severe aplastic anemia patients had their TCR repertoires deep-sequenced. Patients were enrolled in the USA under clinicaltrials.gov protocols 00001620, 01623167, 00001397, 00071045, 00081523 and 00961064. Ficoll-Paque density gradient centrifugation was used to isolate peripheral blood mononuclear cells. Before DNA extraction, CD4+ and CD8+ T cells were sorted by FACS or by magnetic beads. Genomic DNA was used as template for profiling of TCR beta VDJ combinations and CDR3 sequences. An Illumina HiSeq 2000 was used for TCR repertoire sequencing. From the authors' description of their analysis: TRBV/TRBJ rearrangement plots, CDR3 size and DJ length profiles, and Simpson's diversity index were used to evaluate the repertoires. The immunodominant clone was defined as the most abundant DNA sequence in deep sequencing data. CDR3 amino acid sequences were screened for sharing across subjects and were compared with published repertoires and the VDJdb database. TCRdb's own reprocessing of the public reads used fastp at Q25 and MiXCR and kept productive beta chains. Rows matching on CDR3 protein sequence are summarized as one entry with the most common DNA and genes. What appears here as the V and J calls and clone size reflects TCRdb's work, not the paper's. Counted in this sample were hundreds of thousands of distinct CDR3 sequences; less than 35% of them appeared once. The ten largest clones add up to less than 0.85% of the sample.

V is pared back by 0 bases and J by 6 bases, with 13 bases lying between the germline termini. The germline V gene (reference sequence) provides CDR1 SGHKS and CDR2 YYEKEE. The CDR3 sequence holds 16 residues, the cysteine and phenylalanine included. The only DNA kept is the CDR3, 48 bases in frame from the first base. This TCR came from a human donor with aplastic anemia. Recombination connected TRBV5-5 to TRBJ1-6, with the D gene call left open. The material sequenced was sorted CD4+, CD8+, or CD8+CD57+ T cells (not recorded which) from PBMCs. The bases are TGTGCCAGCAGCTTGGCCGGATGGCAGAGTAATTCACCCCTCCACTTT. This is translated as CASSLAGWQSNSPLHF.